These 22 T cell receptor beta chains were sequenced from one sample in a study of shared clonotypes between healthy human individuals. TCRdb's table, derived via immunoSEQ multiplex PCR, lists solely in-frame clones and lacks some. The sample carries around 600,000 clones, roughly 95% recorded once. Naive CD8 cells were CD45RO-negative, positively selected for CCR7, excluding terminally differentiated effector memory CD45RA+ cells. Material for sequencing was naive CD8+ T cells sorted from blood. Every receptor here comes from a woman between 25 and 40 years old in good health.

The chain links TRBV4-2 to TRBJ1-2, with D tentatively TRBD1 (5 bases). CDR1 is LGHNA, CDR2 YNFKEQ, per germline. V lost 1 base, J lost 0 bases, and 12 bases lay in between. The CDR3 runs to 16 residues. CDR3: CASSQVMTVTNYGYTF. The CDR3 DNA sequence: TGTGCCAGCAGCCAAGTCATGACAGTAACTAACTATGGCTACACCTTC.

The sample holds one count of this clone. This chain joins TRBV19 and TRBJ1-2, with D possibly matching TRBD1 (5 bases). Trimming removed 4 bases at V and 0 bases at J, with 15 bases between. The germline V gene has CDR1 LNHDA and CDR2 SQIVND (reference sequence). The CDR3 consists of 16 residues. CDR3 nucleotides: TGTGCCAGTAGTAGCCCTCAGAAGACAGCTAACTATGGCTACACCTTC. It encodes CASSSPQKTANYGYTF.

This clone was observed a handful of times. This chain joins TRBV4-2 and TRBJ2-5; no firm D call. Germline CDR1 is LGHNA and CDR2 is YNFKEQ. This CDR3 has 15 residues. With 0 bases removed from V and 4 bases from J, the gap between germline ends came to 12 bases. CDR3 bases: TGTGCCAGCAGCCAAGACGACGGTACGGGAGAGACCCAGTACTTC. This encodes CASSQDDGTGETQYF.

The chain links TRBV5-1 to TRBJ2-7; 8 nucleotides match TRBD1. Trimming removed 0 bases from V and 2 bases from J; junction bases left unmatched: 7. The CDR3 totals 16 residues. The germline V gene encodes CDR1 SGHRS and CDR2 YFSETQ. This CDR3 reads CASSLAGGRGPYEQYF. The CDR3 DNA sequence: TGCGCCAGCAGCTTGGCTGGTGGCAGGGGGCCCTACGAGCAGTACTTC.

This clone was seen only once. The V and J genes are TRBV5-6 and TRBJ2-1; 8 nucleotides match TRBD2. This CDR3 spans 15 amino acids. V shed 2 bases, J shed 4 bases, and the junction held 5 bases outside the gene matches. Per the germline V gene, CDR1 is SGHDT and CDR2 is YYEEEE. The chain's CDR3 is CASSFVTSGYNEQFF. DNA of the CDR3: TGTGCCAGCAGCTTCGTCACTAGCGGTTACAATGAGCAGTTCTTC.

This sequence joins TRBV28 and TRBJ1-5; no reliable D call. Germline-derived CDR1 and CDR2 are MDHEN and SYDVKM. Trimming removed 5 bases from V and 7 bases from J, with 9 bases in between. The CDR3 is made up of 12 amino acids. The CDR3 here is CASSRRQQPQHF. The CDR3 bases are TGTGCCAGCAGTCGTCGGCAACAGCCCCAGCATTTT.

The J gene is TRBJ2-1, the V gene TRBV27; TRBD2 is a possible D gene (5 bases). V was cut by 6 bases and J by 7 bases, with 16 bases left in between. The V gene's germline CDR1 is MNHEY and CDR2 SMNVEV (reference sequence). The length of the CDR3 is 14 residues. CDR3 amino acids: CASSRDTADNEQFF. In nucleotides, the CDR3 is TGTGCCAGCAGCCGGGATACAGCGGATAATGAGCAGTTCTTC.

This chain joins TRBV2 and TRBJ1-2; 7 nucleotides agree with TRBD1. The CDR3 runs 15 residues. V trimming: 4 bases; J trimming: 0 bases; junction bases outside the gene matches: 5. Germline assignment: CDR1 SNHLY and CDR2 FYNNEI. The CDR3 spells CASSGWDSTNYGYTF. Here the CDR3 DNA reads TGTGCCAGCAGTGGATGGGACAGTACTAACTATGGCTACACCTTC.

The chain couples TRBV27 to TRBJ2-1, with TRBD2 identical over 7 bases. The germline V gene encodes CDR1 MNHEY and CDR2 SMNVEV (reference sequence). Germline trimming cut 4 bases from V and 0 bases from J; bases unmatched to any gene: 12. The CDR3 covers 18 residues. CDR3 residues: CASSSKSLAASSYNEQFF. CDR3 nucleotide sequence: TGTGCCAGCAGTTCCAAATCTCTAGCGGCGAGCTCCTACAATGAGCAGTTCTTC.

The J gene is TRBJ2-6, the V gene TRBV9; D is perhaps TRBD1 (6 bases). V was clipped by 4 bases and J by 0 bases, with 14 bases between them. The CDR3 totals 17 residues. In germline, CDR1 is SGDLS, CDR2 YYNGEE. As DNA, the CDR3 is TGTGCCAGCAGCATCCGACAGGCCCGCTCTGGGGCCAACGTCCTGACTTTC. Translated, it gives CASSIRQARSGANVLTF.

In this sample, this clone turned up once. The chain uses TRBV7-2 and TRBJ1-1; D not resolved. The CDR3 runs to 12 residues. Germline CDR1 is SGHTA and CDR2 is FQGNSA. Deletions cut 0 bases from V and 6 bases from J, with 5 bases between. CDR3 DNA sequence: TGTGCCAGCAGCTTAGCTTTTGCTGAAGCTTTCTTT. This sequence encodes CASSLAFAEAFF.

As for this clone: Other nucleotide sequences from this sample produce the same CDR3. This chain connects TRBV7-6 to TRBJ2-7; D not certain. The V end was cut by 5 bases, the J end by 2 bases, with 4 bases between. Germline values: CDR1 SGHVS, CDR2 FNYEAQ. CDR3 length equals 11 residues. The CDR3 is CASSHAYEQYF. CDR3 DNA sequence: TGTGCCAGCAGCCATGCCTACGAGCAGTACTTC. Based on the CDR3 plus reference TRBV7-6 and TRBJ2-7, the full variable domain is GAGVSQSPRYKVTKRGQDVALRCDPISGHVSLYWYRQALGQGPEFLTYFNYEAQQDKSGLPNDRFSAERPEGSISTLTIQRTEQRDSAMYRCASSHAYEQYFGPGTRLTVT.

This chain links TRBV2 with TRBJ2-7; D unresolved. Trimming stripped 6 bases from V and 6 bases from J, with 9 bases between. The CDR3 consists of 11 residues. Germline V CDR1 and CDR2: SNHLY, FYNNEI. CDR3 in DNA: TGTGCCAGCAGCGCGCCCGGCGAGCAGTACTTC. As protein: CASSAPGEQYF.

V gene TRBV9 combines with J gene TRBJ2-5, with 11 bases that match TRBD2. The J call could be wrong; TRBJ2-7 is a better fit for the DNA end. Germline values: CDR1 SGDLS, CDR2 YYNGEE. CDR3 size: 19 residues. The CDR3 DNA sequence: TGTGCCAGCAGCGCCCAAATCGAACCCTTCGGACTAGCGGGCAGCGAGCAGTACTTC. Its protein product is CASSAQIEPFGLAGSEQYF.

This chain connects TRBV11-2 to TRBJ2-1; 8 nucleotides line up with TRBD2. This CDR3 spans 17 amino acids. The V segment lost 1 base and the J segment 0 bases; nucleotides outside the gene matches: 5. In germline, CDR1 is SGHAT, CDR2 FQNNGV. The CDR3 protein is CASSLAWGLDSYNEQFF. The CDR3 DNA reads TGTGCCAGCAGCTTAGCTTGGGGACTAGACTCCTACAATGAGCAGTTCTTC.

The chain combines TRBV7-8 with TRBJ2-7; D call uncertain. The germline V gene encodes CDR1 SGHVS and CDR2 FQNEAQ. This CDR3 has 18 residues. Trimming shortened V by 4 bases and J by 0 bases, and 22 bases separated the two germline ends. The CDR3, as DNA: TGTGCCAGCAGCTACCCGAACACAAGGTCCCCCAACTCCTACGAGCAGTACTTC. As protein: CASSYPNTRSPNSYEQYF.

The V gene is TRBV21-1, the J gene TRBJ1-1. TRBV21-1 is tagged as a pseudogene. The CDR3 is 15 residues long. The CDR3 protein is CASSKRVGVATEAFF. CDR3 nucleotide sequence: TGTGCCAGCAGCAAAAGGGTTGGGGTCGCCACTGAAGCTTTCTTT.

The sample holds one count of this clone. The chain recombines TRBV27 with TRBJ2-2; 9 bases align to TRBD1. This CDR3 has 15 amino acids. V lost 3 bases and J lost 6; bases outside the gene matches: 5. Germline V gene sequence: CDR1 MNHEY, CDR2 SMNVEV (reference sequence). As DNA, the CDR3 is TGTGCCAGCAGTTTCGGACAGGGGTCCCCCGGGGAGCTGTTTTTT. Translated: CASSFGQGSPGELFF.

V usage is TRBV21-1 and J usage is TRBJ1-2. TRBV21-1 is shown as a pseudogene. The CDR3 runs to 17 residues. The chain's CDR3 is CASSKLPNQDRNYGYTF. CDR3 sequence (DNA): TGTGCCAGCAGCAAACTGCCTAATCAGGACCGTAACTATGGCTACACCTTC.

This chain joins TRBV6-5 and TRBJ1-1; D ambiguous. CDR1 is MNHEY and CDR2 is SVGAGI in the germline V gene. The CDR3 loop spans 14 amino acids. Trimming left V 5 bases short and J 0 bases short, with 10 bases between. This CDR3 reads CASSESWVNTEAFF. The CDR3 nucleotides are TGTGCCAGCAGTGAATCTTGGGTGAACACTGAAGCTTTCTTT.

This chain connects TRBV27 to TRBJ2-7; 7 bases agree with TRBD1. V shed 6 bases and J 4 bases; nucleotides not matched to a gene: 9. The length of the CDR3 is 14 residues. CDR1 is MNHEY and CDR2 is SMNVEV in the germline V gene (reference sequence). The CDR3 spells CASRVPGQRYEQYF. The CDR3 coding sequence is TGTGCCAGCAGAGTCCCGGGACAGAGGTACGAGCAGTACTTC.

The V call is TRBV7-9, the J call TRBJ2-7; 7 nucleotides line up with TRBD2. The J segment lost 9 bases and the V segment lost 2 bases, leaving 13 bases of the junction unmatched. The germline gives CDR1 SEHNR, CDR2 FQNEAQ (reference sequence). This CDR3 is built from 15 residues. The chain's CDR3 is CASSLSLGSPGGQYF. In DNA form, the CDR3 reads TGTGCCAGCAGCTTAAGTCTCGGGAGCCCGGGGGGGCAGTACTTC.